What follows describes a single TCR beta chain. This record comes from a study of control samples from healthy donors and cancer patients. Losses at the gene ends were 2 bases for V and 4 bases for J; bases not matched to a gene: 8. From germline, CDR1 is MNHNS and CDR2 SASEGT. The length of the CDR3 is 15 residues. Only in-frame clones appear in the TCRdb table, and some are missing; sequencing was by immunoSEQ multiplex PCR. This table holds 68,000 or so clones, 75% to 85% found once. The sample consisted of blood. This TCR was sampled from a man aged 55 to 70 in good health. V is TRBV6-1 and J is TRBJ2-7; 7 nucleotides line up with TRBD2. This CDR3 is CASSELRTSYYEQYF. CDR3 nucleotides: TGTGCCAGCAGTGAACTCCGGACTAGTTATTACGAGCAGTACTTC.